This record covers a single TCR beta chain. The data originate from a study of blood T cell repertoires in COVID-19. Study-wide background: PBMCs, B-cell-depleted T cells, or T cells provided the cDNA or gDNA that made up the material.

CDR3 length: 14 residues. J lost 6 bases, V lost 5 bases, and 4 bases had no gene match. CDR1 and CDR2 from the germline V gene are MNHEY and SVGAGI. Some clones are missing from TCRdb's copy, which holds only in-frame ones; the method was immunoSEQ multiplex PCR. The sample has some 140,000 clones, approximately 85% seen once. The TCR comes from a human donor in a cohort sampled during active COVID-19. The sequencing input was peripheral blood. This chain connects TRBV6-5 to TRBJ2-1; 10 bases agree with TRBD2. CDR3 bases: TGTGCCAGCAGTAGAAGCGGGGGGGCCAATGAGCAGTTCTTC. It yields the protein CASSRSGGANEQFF.